The T cell receptor (beta chain) described here comes from a study of blood T cell repertoires in COVID-19. The germline CDR1 and CDR2 sequences are LNHNV and YYDKDF (reference sequence). J was trimmed by 3 bases and V by 6 bases; bases with no gene match: 5. CDR3 length equals 15 residues. Here immunoSEQ multiplex PCR was the method, and the copy in TCRdb shows in-frame clones only, minus some. This sample has roughly 200,000 clones, with approximately 90% found just once. The chain joins TRBV15 to TRBJ1-3; 10 positions agree with TRBD1. Input material: PBMCs or T cells enriched from blood (not recorded which). This receptor was obtained from a woman aged 40 to 55 with acute COVID-19. DNA of the CDR3: TGTGCCACCAGTAGGACAGGGGGAGTTGGAAACACCATATATTTT. It codes for CATSRTGGVGNTIYF.